Each of the 11 T cell receptor beta chains below was sequenced from the same sample in a study of CD8+CD57+ T cells in acquired aplastic anemia. Only patients with CD8+CD57+ cell expansion on flow cytometry were chosen for sequencing. Investigators profiled TCR beta VDJ and CDR3 from genomic DNA template. Each CDR3 protein is one row after TCRdb ran MiXCR on the reads. The data contain about 150,000 distinct CDR3 sequences, around 52% of them seen just once; the ten biggest clones take up under 35%. The sequenced material came from sorted CD4+, CD8+, or CD8+CD57+ T cells (not recorded which) from PBMCs. The receptors stem from a human donor with aplastic anemia.

At least ten counts were recorded for this clonotype. V usage is TRBV24-1 and J usage is TRBJ2-2, with D unclear. Germline lookup yields CDR1 KGHDR and CDR2 SFDVKD. Trimming stripped 0 bases from V and 0 bases from J, with 4 bases between. The CDR3 has 15 amino acids. CDR3 bases: TGTGCCACCAGTGATTTGACTCCGAACACCGGGGAGCTGTTTTTT. Its protein is CATSDLTPNTGELFF.

This chain joins TRBV7-2 and TRBJ2-5; 7 bases align to TRBD2. V lost 5 bases, J lost 4 bases, and 4 bases stayed unmatched. Per germline, CDR1 SGHTA and CDR2 FQGNSA. This CDR3 comprises 13 residues. As DNA, the CDR3 is TGTGCCAGCAGCGGGGGGGAAGGAGAGACCCAGTACTTC. Protein product: CASSGGEGETQYF.

The CDR3 nucleotides are TGTGCCACCCGCGGCGTTGGGGGCACTGAAGCTTTCTTT. This gives the protein CATRGVGGTEAFF. The chain recombines TRBV24-1 with TRBJ1-1; a possible D gene is TRBD1 (5 bases). Per the germline V gene, CDR1 is KGHDR and CDR2 is SFDVKD. Trimming removed 9 bases at V and 4 bases at J, with 14 bases between. This CDR3 has 13 amino acids.

The J gene is TRBJ2-7, the V gene TRBV30; the D gene is possibly TRBD1 (5 bases). Trimming removed 3 bases from V and 2 bases from J, with 11 bases in between. Germline values: CDR1 GTSNPN, CDR2 SVGIG (reference sequence). This CDR3 is 13 amino acids long. The CDR3 reads CAWRATVPYEQYF. The CDR3 DNA reads as TGTGCCTGGAGGGCGACAGTTCCCTACGAGCAGTACTTC. Drawing the rest from reference TRBV30 and TRBJ2-7, the complete variable domain is SQTIHQWPATLVQPVGSPLSLECTVEGTSNPNLYWYRQAAGRGLQLLFYSVGIGQISSEVPQNLSASRPQDRQFILSSKKLLLSDSGFYLCAWRATVPYEQYFGPGTRLTVT.

This clonotype was observed a handful of times. CDR3 sequence: CSVRTVNTEAFF. The CDR3 region has the DNA TGCAGCGTGAGGACCGTAAACACTGAAGCTTTCTTT. The chain is built from TRBV29-1 and TRBJ1-1; D is undetermined. The germline CDR1 and CDR2 sequences are SQVTM and ANQGSEA. This CDR3 has 12 amino acids. V shed 6 bases and J shed 2 bases, with 10 bases lying between them. The whole variable domain, remainder taken from reference TRBV29-1 and TRBJ1-1, is SAVISQKPSRDICQRGTSLTIQCQVDSQVTMMFWYRQQPGQSLTLIATANQGSEATYESGFVIDKFPISRPNLTFSTLTVSNMSPEDSSIYLCSVRTVNTEAFFGQGTRLTVV.

This clonotype has a count of ten or more. CDR3: CASRGLAVYEQYF. The CDR3, as DNA: TGTGCCAGCAGGGGACTAGCGGTTTACGAGCAGTACTTC. The chain uses TRBV12-3 or TRBV12-4 and TRBJ2-7, with 11 bases that match TRBD2. The V segment lost 6 bases and the J segment 4 bases; nucleotides outside the gene matches: 2. This CDR3 is built from 13 residues.

In this sample, this clonotype turned up many times. V and J are TRBV9 and TRBJ2-2; unclear D gene. Germline CDR1 is SGDLS and CDR2 is YYNGEE. With 4 bases removed from V and 6 bases from J, the gap between germline ends came to 7 bases. This CDR3 spans 12 amino acids. The CDR3 region has the DNA TGTGCCAGCAGCCCAGACCCCGGGGAGCTGTTTTTT. Translation: CASSPDPGELFF.

This clonotype was counted once. This CDR3 fails to terminate in the conserved phenylalanine or tryptophan, so it likely reflects a read error. The DNA is left out, because the CDR3 cannot be placed on it with certainty; the CDR3 is given as TCRdb lists it. This rearrangement joins TRBV19 to TRBJ2-7; the table gives TRBD1 as D, unverified against the DNA. The CDR3 numbers 10 amino acids, ends counted. Germline lookup yields CDR1 LNHDA and CDR2 SQIVND (reference sequence). The CDR3 loop reads CASSIRDRGR.

The chain employs TRBV15 and TRBJ2-7, with 10 bases matching TRBD1. The CDR3 is made up of 16 amino acids. Germline CDR1 reads LNHNV; CDR2 reads YYDKDF (reference sequence). The V gene end was trimmed by 0 bases and the J gene end by 1 base; junction bases not matched to a gene: 3. The CDR3 nucleotides are TGTGCCACCAGCAGAGATTTGGGACAGGGGTCCTACGAGCAGTACTTC. This gives the protein CATSRDLGQGSYEQYF.

The V call is TRBV20-1, the J call TRBJ2-1; no firm D call. CDR1 is DFQATT, CDR2 SNEGSKA, per germline (reference sequence). V lost 6 bases, J lost 7 bases, and 13 bases lay in between. This CDR3 comprises 12 residues. CDR3 in amino acids: CSAFRTYNEQFF. The CDR3 DNA sequence: TGCAGTGCCTTCCGCACTTATAATGAGCAGTTCTTC.

The DNA of the CDR3 is TGCAGCGTTGCCAGCACAGATACGCAGTATTTT. Its protein product is CSVASTDTQYF. The chain uses TRBV29-1 and TRBJ2-3; D is unclear. From germline, CDR1 is SQVTM and CDR2 ANQGSEA. The CDR3 is made up of 11 amino acids. Deletions cut 4 bases from V and 0 bases from J, with 2 bases between.